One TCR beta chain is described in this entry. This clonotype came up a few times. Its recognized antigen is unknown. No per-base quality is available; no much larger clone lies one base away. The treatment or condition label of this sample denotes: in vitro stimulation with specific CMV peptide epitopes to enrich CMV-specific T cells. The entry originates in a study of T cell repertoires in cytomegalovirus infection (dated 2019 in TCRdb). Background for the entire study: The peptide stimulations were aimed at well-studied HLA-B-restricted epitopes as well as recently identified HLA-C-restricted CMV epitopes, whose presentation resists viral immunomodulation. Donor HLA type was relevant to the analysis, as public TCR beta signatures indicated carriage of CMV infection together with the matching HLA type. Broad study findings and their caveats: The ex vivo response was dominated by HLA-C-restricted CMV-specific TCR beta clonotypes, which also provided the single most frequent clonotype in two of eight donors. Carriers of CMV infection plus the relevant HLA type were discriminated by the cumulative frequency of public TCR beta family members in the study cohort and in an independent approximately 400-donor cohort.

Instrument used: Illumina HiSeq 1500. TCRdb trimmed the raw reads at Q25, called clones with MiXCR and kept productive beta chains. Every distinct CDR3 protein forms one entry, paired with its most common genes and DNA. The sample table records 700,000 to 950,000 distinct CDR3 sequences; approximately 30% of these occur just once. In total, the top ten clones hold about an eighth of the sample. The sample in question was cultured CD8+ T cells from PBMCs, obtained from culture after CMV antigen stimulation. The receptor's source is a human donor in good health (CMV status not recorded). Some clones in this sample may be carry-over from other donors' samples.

The nucleotides are TGTGCCAGCAGTTATTATCAGAGCTCCTACGAGCAGTACTTC. Its protein reads: CASSYYQSSYEQYF. The sequence is built from TRBV6-9 and TRBJ2-7; no D gene is confidently identified. The germline V gene provides CDR1 MNHGY and CDR2 SVAAGI. The CDR3 covers 14 residues, taking in both the cysteine and the phenylalanine. Only the CDR3 portion is preserved as DNA: 42 bases, with reading frame beginning at the first base. V loses 1 base of germline sequence and J loses 0 bases, and the interval between the two ends is 7 bases.